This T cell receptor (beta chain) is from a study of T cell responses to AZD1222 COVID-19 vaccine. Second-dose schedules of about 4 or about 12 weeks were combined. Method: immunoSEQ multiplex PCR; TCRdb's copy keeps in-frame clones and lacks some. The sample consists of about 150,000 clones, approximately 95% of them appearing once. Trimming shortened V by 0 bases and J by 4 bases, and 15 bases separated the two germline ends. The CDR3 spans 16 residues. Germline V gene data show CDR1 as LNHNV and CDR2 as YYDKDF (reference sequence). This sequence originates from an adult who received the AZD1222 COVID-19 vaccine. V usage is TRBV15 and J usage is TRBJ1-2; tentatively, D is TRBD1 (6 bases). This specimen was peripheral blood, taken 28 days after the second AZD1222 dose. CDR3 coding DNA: TGTGCCACCAGCAGAGATCCCCGGGACACGGTCTATGGCTACACCTTC. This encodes CATSRDPRDTVYGYTF.